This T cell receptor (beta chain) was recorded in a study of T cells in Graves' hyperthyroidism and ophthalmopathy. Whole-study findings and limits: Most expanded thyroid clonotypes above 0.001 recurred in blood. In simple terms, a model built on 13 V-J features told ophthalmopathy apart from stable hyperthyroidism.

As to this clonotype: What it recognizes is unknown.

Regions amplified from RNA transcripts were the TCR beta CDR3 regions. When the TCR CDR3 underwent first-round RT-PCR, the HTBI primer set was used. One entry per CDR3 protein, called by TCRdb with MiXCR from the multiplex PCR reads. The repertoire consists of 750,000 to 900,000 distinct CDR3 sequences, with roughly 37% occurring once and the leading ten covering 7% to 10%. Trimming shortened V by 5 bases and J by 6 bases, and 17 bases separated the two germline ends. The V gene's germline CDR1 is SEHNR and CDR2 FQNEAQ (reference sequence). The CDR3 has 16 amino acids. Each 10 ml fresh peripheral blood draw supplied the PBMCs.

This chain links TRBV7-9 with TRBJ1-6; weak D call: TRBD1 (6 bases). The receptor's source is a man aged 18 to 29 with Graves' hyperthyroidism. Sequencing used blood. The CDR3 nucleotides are TGTGCCAGCAGCCCGGGAACAGGGATAGGTAATTCACCCCTCCACTTT. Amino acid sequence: CASSPGTGIGNSPLHF.